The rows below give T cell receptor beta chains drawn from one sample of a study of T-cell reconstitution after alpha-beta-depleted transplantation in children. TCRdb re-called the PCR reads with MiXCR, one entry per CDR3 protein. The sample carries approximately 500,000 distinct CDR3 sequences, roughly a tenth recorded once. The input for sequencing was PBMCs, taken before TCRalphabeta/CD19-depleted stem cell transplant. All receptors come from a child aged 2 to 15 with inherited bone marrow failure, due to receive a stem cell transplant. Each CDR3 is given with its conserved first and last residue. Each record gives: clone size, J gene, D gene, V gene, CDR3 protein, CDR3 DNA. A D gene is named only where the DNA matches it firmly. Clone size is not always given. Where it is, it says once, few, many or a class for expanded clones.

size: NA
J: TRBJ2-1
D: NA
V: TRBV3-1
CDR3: CASCRSKGSLRGNEQFF
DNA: TGTGCCAGCTGCAGGAGTAAAGGGAGTCTCCGGGGCAATGAGCAGTTCTTC

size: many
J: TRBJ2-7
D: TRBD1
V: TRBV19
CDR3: CASGQGVYEQYF
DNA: TGTGCCAGCGGACAGGGGGTCTACGAGCAGTACTTC

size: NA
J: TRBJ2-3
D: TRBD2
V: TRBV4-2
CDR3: CASSHWLAAFTDTQYF
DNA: TGTGCCAGCAGCCACTGGCTAGCGGCATTCACAGATACGCAGTATTTT

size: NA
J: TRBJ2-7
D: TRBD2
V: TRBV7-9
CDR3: CASSRKLAGANYEQYF
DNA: TGTGCCAGCAGCAGGAAACTAGCGGGAGCAAACTACGAGCAGTACTTC

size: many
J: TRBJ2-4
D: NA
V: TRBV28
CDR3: CASSYPQQGLLAKNIQYF
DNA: TGTGCCAGCAGTTACCCCCAACAGGGACTACTAGCCAAAAACATTCAGTACTTC

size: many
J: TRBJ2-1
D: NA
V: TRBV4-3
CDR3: CASSQDWLPPYNEQFF
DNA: TGCGCCAGCAGCCAAGATTGGCTACCTCCCTACAATGAGCAGTTCTTC

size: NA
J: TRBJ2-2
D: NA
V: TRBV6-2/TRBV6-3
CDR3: CASSQNNHQGELFF
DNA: TGTGCCAGCAGCCAAAACAACCATCAAGGGGAGCTGTTTTTT

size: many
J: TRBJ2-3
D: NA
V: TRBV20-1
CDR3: CSANRRPTDTQYF
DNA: TGCAGTGCCAACCGTAGGCCCACAGATACGCAGTATTTT

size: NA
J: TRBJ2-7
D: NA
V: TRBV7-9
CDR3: CASSLGGGVGEQYF
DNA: TGTGCCAGCAGCTTAGGCGGAGGGGTAGGCGAGCAGTACTTC

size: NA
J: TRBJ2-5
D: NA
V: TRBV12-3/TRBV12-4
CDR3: CASSPKGPGTGQETQYF
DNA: TGTGCCAGCAGTCCGAAGGGCCCCGGGACGGGCCAAGAGACCCAGTACTTC

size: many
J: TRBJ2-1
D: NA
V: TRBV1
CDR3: CTSSHRTSRRVEQFF
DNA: TGCACCAGCAGCCACAGGACTAGCCGGAGGGTTGAGCAGTTCTTC